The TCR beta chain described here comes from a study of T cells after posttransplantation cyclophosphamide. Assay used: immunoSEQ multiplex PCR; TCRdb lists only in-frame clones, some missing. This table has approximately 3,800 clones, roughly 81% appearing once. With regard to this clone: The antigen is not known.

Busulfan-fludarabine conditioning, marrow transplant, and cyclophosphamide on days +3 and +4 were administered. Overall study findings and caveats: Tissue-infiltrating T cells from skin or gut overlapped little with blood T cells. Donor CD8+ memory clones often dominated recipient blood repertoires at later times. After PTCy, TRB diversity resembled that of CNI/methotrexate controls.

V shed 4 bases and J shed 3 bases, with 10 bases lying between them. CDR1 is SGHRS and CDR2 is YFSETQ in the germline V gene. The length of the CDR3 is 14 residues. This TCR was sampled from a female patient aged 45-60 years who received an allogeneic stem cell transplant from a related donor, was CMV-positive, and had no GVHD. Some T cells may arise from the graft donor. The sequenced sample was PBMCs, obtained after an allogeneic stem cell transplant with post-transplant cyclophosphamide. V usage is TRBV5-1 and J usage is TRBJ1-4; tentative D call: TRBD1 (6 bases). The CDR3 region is CASSAGDPNEKLFF. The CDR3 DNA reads TGCGCCAGCAGCGCAGGGGATCCTAATGAAAAACTGTTTTTT.